This TCR beta chain was sequenced during a study of Ad26.COV2.S vaccination and SARS-CoV-2 variants. In the study overall: Ad26.COV2.S shots went into the muscle once or twice, 56 days apart.

Here immunoSEQ multiplex PCR was the method, and the copy in TCRdb shows in-frame clones only, minus some. The table records roughly 460,000 clones, approximately 90% of them present only once. Treatment here: about 20 received Ad26.COV2.S at low or high dose, single or two shots; roughly five received placebo; per-sample allocation not given. Following the first vaccine or placebo injection, samples were taken on day 63. The CDR3 is 12 amino acids. The germline V and J ends were trimmed by 7 bases and 5 bases, with 8 bases remaining between them. Germline CDR1 MDHEN, CDR2 SYDVKM. The sample was peripheral blood, taken in a trial of Ad26.COV2.S vaccine versus placebo. The chain joins TRBV28 to TRBJ2-2, with D unresolved. This sequence was found in a person between 18 and 65 years old who received the Ad26.COV2.S COVID-19 vaccine or a placebo. CDR3 DNA sequence: TGTGCCAGCATCCCTGGAACCGGGGAGCTGTTTTTT. Its protein product is CASIPGTGELFF.